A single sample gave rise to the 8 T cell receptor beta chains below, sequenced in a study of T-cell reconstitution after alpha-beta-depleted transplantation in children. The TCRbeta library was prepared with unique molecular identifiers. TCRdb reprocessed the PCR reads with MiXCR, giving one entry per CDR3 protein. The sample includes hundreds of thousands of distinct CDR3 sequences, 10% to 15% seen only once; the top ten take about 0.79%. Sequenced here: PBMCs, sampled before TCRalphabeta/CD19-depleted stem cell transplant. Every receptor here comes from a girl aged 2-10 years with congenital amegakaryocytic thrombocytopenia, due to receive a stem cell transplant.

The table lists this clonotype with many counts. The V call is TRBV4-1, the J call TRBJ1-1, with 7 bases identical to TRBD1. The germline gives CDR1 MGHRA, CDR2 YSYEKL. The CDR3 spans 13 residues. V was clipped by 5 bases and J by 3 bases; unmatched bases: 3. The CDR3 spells CASSADRYTEAFF. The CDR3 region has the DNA TGCGCCAGCAGCGCGGACAGGTACACTGAAGCTTTCTTT.

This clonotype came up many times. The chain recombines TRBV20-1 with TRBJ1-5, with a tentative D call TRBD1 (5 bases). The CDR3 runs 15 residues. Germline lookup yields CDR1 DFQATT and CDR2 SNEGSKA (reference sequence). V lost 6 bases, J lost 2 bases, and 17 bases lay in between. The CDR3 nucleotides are TGCAGTGCCGAAAGGTCAGGGTGGGGCAATCAGCCCCAGCATTTT. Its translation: CSAERSGWGNQPQHF.

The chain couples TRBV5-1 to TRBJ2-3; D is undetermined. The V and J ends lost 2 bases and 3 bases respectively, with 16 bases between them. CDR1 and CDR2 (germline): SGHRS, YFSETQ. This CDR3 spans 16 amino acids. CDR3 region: CASSFMSRGGTDTQYF. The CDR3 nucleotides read TGCGCCAGCAGCTTTATGTCCCGAGGCGGTACAGATACGCAGTATTTT.

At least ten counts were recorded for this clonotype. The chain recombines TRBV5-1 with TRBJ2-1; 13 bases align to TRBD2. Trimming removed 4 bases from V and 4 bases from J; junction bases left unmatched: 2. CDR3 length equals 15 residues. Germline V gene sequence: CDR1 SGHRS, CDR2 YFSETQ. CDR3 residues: CASSQGLAGYNEQFF. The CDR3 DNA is TGCGCCAGCAGCCAGGGACTAGCGGGGTACAATGAGCAGTTCTTC.

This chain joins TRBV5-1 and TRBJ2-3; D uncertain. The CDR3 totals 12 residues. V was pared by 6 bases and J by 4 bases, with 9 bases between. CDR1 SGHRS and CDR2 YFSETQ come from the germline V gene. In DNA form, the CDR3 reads TGCGCCAGCAAATTTTTTGCAGATACGCAGTATTTT. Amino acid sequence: CASKFFADTQYF.

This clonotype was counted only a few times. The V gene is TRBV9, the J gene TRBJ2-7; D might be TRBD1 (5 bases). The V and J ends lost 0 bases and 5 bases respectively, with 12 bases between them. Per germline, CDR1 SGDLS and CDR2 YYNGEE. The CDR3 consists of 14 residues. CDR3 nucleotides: TGTGCCAGCAGCGTAGAACCAGGGCTGCACGAGCAGTACTTC. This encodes CASSVEPGLHEQYF.

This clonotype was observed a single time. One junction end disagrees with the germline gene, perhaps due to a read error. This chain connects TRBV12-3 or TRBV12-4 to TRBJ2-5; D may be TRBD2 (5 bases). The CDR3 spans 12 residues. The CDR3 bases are TGTGTCAGCGGACCAACACGAGAGACCCAATACTTC. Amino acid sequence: CVSGPTRETQYF.

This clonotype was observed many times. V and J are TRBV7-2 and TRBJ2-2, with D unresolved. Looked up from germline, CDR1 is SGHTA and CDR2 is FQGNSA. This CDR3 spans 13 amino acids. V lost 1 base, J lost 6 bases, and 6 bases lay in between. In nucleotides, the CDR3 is TGTGCCAGCAGCTTAGTTTTGGCCGGGGAGCTGTTTTTT. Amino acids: CASSLVLAGELFF.